This entry lists 21 T cell receptor beta chains sequenced from one sample in a study of spatial heterogeneity in lung cancer. Via MiXCR, TCRdb re-called the 5' RACE reads, giving one row per CDR3 protein. The sample contains more than 30,000 distinct CDR3 sequences, under 11% of which appear only once. The time point: blood at routine non-recurrence follow-up after resection. This specimen was PBMCs, taken at follow-up. The receptors here all came from a female donor with early-stage non-small cell lung cancer.

This clonotype came up a few times. This chain connects TRBV19 to TRBJ2-7, with 13 positions matching TRBD2. CDR3 length equals 16 residues. Germline V gives CDR1 LNHDA, CDR2 SQIVND (reference sequence). Losses at the gene ends were 4 bases for V and 5 bases for J; bases not matched to a gene: 8. CDR3: CASSTRIGLAGDEQYF. In DNA, the CDR3 is TGTGCCAGTAGTACCCGGATCGGACTAGCGGGGGACGAGCAGTACTTC.

This clonotype has only a few counts. The chain couples TRBV19 to TRBJ1-1; perhaps TRBD1 as D (5 bases). The CDR3 length is 14 residues. Per germline, CDR1 LNHDA and CDR2 SQIVND (reference sequence). V was pared by 3 bases and J by 2 bases, with 10 bases between. The DNA of the CDR3 is TGTGCCAGTAGTATGTCTGGGACCAACACTGAAGCTTTCTTT. Translation gives CASSMSGTNTEAFF.

CDR3 region: CASSLGGVLDTQYF. The CDR3 DNA reads TGTGCCAGCAGCTTAGGTGGGGTATTGGATACGCAGTATTTT. The chain couples TRBV7-2 to TRBJ2-3; D is unclear. This CDR3 comprises 14 residues. Looked up from germline, CDR1 is SGHTA and CDR2 is FQGNSA. Trimming removed 1 base from V and 6 bases from J, with 11 bases in between.

Ten or more counts support this clonotype. The chain employs TRBV9 and TRBJ2-2; D call uncertain. Trimming pared 0 bases from V and 6 bases from J, leaving 6 bases between. This CDR3 is built from 13 residues. Germline V gives CDR1 SGDLS, CDR2 YYNGEE. CDR3 region: CASSVDLAGELFF. The CDR3 DNA follows: TGTGCCAGCAGCGTAGACCTCGCCGGGGAGCTGTTTTTT.

This clonotype was found many times. This rearrangement joins TRBV12-3 or TRBV12-4 to TRBJ2-3; D perhaps matches TRBD1 (5 bases). The CDR3 is made up of 12 amino acids. V was shortened by 5 bases and J by 4 bases, with 7 bases between the two germline ends. Written as DNA, the CDR3 is TGTGCCAGCAGTGACAGCCCAGATACGCAGTATTTT. Amino acids: CASSDSPDTQYF.

This clonotype has only a few counts. CDR3 loop: CASSEGGGRWETQYF. DNA for the CDR3: TGTGCCAGCAGTGAAGGGGGCGGACGGTGGGAGACCCAGTACTTC. The J gene is TRBJ2-5, the V gene TRBV25-1; the D gene is possibly TRBD1 (6 bases). The CDR3 sequence is 15 residues long. Trimming left V 2 bases short and J 5 bases short, with 15 bases between. The germline gives CDR1 MGHDK, CDR2 SYGVNS.

The chain combines TRBV11-3 with TRBJ2-1; TRBD1 aligns across 10 bases. Germline CDR1 is SGHNT and CDR2 is YENEEA. The CDR3 is 14 amino acids. The ends lost 4 bases at V and 6 bases at J; junction bases unmatched: 3. CDR3 DNA: TGTGCCAGCAGCTCCCGGGACAGGGGCAATGAGCAGTTCTTC. Translation: CASSSRDRGNEQFF.

The chain links TRBV7-2 to TRBJ2-1, with TRBD2 matching over 13 bases. J lost 1 base, V lost 3 bases, and 6 bases had no gene match. The CDR3 extends over 18 amino acids. Germline assignment: CDR1 SGHTA and CDR2 FQGNSA. CDR3 residues: CASSFPTSGGTSYNEQFF. DNA of the CDR3: TGTGCCAGCAGCTTCCCGACTAGCGGGGGGACATCCTACAATGAGCAGTTCTTC.

This clonotype appeared many times. V is TRBV28 and J is TRBJ2-7, with D possibly TRBD2 on 5 matching bases. The germline gives CDR1 MDHEN, CDR2 SYDVKM. CDR3 length: 13 amino acids. The germline V and J ends were trimmed by 1 base and 2 bases, with 6 bases remaining between them. CDR3 coding DNA: TGTGCCAGCAGTTTATCCGGGACCTACGAGCAGTACTTC. It encodes CASSLSGTYEQYF.

This clonotype was counted ten times or more. V and J are TRBV7-2 and TRBJ1-6; D gene ambiguous. Trimming stripped 4 bases from V and 0 bases from J, with 16 bases between. Per the germline V gene, CDR1 is SGHTA and CDR2 is FQGNSA. The CDR3 extends over 18 amino acids. DNA for the CDR3: TGTGCCAGCAGCTCAATCGGTGGACCGGACTCCTATAATTCACCCCTCCACTTT. Protein sequence: CASSSIGGPDSYNSPLHF.

This clonotype showed up many times. This chain joins TRBV5-5 and TRBJ2-3; weak D call: TRBD1 (6 bases). The V gene lost 4 bases and the J gene lost 2 bases, with 17 bases spanning the gap. The CDR3 is 16 amino acids. Germline CDR1 SGHKS, CDR2 YYEKEE (reference sequence). CDR3 region: CASSAPGTHITDTQYF. The CDR3 region has the DNA TGTGCCAGCAGCGCCCCCGGGACACATATCACAGATACGCAGTATTTT.

The table lists this clonotype with many counts. This chain uses TRBV7-9 with TRBJ1-2; D is ambiguous. The CDR3 runs to 14 residues. Germline-derived CDR1 and CDR2 are SEHNR and FQNEAQ (reference sequence). V lost 2 bases and J 2 bases, leaving 9 bases between the germline ends. The CDR3 loop reads CASSLIGLNYGYTF. The DNA of the CDR3 is TGTGCCAGCAGCTTAATTGGACTGAACTATGGCTACACCTTC.

Many counts were recorded for this clonotype. The rearrangement links TRBV5-1 to TRBJ2-7; maybe TRBD1 (6 bases). Germline V gene data show CDR1 as SGHRS and CDR2 as YFSETQ. This CDR3 is built from 14 residues. The V and J ends lost 4 bases and 5 bases respectively, with 16 bases between them. The CDR3 sequence is CASSPWSKGDEQYF. The CDR3 nucleotides are TGCGCCAGCAGCCCGTGGTCCAAGGGGGACGAGCAGTACTTC.

This clonotype has at least ten counts. The chain uses TRBV28 and TRBJ2-3; 7 bases map to TRBD1. The germline gives CDR1 MDHEN, CDR2 SYDVKM. CDR3 length equals 15 residues. J was trimmed by 2 bases and V by 5 bases; bases with no gene match: 7. The CDR3 is CASSPSGQNTDTQYF. In DNA form, the CDR3 reads TGTGCCAGCAGTCCATCGGGACAGAACACAGATACGCAGTATTTT.

This clonotype was recorded at least ten times. The V and J genes are TRBV2 and TRBJ1-1; D ambiguous. The V and J ends lost 0 bases and 4 bases respectively, with 6 bases between them. CDR1 and CDR2 (germline): SNHLY, FYNNEI. This CDR3 is 13 amino acids long. CDR3 protein: CASSEAVGTEAFF. The CDR3 bases are TGTGCCAGCAGTGAAGCCGTCGGCACTGAAGCTTTCTTT.

Comment on this clonotype: Given a much more abundant clone one base away, this may be a read error. The chain links TRBV11-2 to TRBJ1-1, with 7 positions matching TRBD1. The CDR3 is 15 residues long. Per germline, CDR1 SGHAT and CDR2 FQNNGV. The J segment lost 1 base and the V segment lost 8 bases, leaving 10 bases of the junction unmatched. In DNA, the CDR3 is TGTGCCAGCGGCGCGGGACAGTTCACGAACACTGAAGCTTTCTTT. It encodes CASGAGQFTNTEAFF.

This clonotype was picked up many times. The chain uses TRBV5-1 and TRBJ2-3, with 10 bases matching TRBD2. The CDR3 is 17 amino acids. Trimming took 4 bases from V and 0 from J; bases not matched to a gene: 8. Germline-derived CDR1 and CDR2 are SGHRS and YFSETQ. CDR3 sequence: CASSQRLAGISTDTQYF. In nucleotides, the CDR3 is TGCGCCAGCAGCCAGCGACTAGCGGGCATTAGCACAGATACGCAGTATTTT.

This clonotype has only one observation. A much larger clone sits a single nucleotide away, making a read error possible. This chain links TRBV29-1 with TRBJ1-2, with 7 positions matching TRBD1. The CDR3 sequence is 16 residues long. Germline V gene lookup returns CDR1 SQVTM and CDR2 ANQGSEA. V trimming: 1 base; J trimming: 4 bases; junction bases outside the gene matches: 12. CDR3 protein: CSVEVLGTATIYGYTF. CDR3 coding DNA: TGCAGCGTTGAAGTATTGGGGACAGCTACTATCTATGGCTACACCTTC.

This clonotype was found many times. The gene calls are TRBV27 and TRBJ2-5, with unresolved D. Trimming cost V 6 bases and J 9 bases, with 14 bases left between them. The V gene's germline CDR1 is MNHEY and CDR2 SMNVEV (reference sequence). This CDR3 spans 12 amino acids. The CDR3 sequence: CASSFRDGPQYF. The CDR3 bases are TGTGCCAGCAGCTTTCGAGATGGGCCCCAGTACTTC.

This clonotype was detected ten times or more. The chain uses TRBV2 and TRBJ2-7, with 8 bases aligning to TRBD1. Germline CDR1 and CDR2: SNHLY and FYNNEI. V lost 6 bases and J lost 2; bases outside the gene matches: 9. This CDR3 is 15 amino acids long. In DNA form, the CDR3 reads TGTGCCAGCAGCCTAGGACAGGGCGCAACCTACGAGCAGTACTTC. This encodes CASSLGQGATYEQYF.

The V and J genes are TRBV6-1 and TRBJ1-4; 8 bases are shared with TRBD1. Trimming at V came to 4 bases and at J to 7 bases, leaving 2 bases not matched to a gene. The CDR3 consists of 13 residues. CDR1 and CDR2 (germline): MNHNS, SASEGT. The CDR3: CASSVQGGEKLFF. CDR3 nucleotides: TGTGCCAGCAGTGTACAGGGGGGTGAAAAACTGTTTTTT.